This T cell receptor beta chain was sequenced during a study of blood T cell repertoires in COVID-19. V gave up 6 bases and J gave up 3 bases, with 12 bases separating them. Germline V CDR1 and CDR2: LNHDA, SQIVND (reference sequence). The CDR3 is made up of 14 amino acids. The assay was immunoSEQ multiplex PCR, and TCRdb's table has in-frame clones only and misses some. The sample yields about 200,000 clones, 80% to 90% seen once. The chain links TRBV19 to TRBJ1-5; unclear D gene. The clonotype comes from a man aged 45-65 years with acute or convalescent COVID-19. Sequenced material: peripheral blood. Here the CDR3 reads CASRKTEYNQPQHF. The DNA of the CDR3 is TGTGCCAGTAGAAAAACAGAATACAATCAGCCCCAGCATTTT.